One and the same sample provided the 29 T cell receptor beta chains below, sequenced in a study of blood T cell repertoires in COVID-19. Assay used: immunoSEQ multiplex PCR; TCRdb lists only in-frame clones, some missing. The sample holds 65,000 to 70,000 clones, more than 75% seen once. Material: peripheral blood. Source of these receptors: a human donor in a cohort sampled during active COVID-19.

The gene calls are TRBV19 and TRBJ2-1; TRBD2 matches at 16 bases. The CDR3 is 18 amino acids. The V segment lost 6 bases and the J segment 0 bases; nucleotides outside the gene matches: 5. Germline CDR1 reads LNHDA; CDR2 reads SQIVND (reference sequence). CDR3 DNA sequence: TGTGCCAGTAGCCTGGGACTAGCGGGAGGGAGCTCCTACAATGAGCAGTTCTTC. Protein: CASSLGLAGGSSYNEQFF.

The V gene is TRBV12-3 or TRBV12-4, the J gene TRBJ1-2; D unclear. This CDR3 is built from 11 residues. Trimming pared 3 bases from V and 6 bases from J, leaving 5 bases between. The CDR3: CASSFRNGYTF. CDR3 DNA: TGTGCCAGCAGTTTCAGGAATGGCTACACCTTC.

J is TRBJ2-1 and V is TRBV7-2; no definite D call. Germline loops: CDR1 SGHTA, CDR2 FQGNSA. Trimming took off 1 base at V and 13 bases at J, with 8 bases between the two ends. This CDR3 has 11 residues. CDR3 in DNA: TGTGCCAGCAGCTTAGGTGGGCCTCAGTTCTTC. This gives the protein CASSLGGPQFF.

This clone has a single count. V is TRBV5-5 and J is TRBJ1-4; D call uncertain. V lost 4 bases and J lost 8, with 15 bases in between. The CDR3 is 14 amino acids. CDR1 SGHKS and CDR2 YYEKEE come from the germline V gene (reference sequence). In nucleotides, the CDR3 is TGTGCCAGCAGCCAATCCGCCAGTAACGAAAAACTGTTTTTT. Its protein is CASSQSASNEKLFF.

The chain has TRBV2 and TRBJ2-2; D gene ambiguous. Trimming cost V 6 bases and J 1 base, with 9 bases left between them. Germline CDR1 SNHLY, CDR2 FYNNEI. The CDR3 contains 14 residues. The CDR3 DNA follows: TGTGCCAGCAGCGCCCCAGTGAACACCGGGGAGCTGTTTTTT. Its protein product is CASSAPVNTGELFF.

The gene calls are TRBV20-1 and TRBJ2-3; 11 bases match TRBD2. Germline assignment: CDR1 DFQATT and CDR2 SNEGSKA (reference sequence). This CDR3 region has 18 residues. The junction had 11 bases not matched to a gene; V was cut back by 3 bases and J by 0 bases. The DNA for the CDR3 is TGCAGTGCTAGTGGAGTAGCGGGAGGGCCATCTAGCACAGATACGCAGTATTTT. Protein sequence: CSASGVAGGPSSTDTQYF.

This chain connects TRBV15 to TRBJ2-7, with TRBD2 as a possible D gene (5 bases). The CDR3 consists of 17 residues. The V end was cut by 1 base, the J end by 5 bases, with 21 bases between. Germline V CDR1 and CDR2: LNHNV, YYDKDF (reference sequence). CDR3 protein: CATSRGSRRGVVHEQYF. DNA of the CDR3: TGTGCCACCAGCAGAGGAAGTCGCCGGGGAGTAGTCCACGAGCAGTACTTC.

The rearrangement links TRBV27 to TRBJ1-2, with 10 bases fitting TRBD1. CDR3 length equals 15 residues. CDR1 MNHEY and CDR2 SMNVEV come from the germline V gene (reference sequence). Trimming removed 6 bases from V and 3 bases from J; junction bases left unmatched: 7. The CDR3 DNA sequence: TGTGCCAGCAGACCGCCGGGACAGGGGCACTATGGCTACACCTTC. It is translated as CASRPPGQGHYGYTF.

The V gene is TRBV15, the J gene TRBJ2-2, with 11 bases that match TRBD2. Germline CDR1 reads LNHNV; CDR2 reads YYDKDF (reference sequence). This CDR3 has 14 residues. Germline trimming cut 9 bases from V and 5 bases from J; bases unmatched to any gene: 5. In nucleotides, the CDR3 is TGTGCCACGATAGCGGGGGGGCGGACCGGGGAGCTGTTTTTT. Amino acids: CATIAGGRTGELFF.

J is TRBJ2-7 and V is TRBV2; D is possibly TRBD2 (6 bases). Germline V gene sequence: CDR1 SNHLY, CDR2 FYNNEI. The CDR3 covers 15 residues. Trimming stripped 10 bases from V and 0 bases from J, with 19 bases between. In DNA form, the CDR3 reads TGTGCCACCAAGGAGGGTCAGTCGAGCTCCTACGAGCAGTACTTC. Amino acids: CATKEGQSSSYEQYF.

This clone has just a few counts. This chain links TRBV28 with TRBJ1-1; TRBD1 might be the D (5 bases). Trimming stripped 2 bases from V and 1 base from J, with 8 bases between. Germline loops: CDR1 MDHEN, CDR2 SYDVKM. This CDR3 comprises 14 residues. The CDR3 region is CASSLIQENTEAFF. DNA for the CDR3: TGTGCCAGCAGTTTAATACAGGAGAACACTGAAGCTTTCTTT. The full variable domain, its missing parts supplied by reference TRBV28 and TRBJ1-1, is DVKVTQSSRYLVKRTGEKVFLECVQDMDHENMFWYRQDPGLGLRLIYFSYDVKMKEKGDIPEGYSVSREKKERFSLILESASTNQTSMYLCASSLIQENTEAFFGQGTRLTVV.

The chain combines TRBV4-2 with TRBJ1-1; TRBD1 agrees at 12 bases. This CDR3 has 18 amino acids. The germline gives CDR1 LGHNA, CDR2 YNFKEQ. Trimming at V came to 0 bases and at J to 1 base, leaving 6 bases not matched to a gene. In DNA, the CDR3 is TGTGCCAGCAGCCAAGACCCGGGACAGGGGGCAGGGAACACTGAAGCTTTCTTT. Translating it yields CASSQDPGQGAGNTEAFF.

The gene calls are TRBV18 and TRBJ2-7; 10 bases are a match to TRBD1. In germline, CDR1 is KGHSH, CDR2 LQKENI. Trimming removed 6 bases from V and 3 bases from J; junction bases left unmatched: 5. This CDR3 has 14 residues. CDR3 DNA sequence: TGTGCCAGCTCCCTCCGGGACAGGGGCTACGAGCAGTACTTC. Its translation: CASSLRDRGYEQYF.

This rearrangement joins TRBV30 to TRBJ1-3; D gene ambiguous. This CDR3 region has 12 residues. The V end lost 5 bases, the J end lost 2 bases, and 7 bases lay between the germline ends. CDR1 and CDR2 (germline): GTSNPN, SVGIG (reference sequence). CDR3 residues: CAWYRAGNTIYF. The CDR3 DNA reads TGTGCCTGGTACAGAGCTGGAAACACCATATATTTT.

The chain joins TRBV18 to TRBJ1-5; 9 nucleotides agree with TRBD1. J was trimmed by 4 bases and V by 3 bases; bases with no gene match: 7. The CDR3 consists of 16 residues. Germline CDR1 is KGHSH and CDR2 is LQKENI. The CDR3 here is CASSPRGQGENQPQHF. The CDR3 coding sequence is TGTGCCAGCTCACCTCGGGGACAGGGCGAAAATCAGCCCCAGCATTTT.

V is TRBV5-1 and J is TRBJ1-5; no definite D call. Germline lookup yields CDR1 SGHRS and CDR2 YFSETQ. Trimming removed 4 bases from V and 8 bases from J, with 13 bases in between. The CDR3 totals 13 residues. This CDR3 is CASSREGLEPQHF. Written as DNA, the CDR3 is TGCGCCAGCAGCAGAGAGGGTTTGGAGCCCCAGCATTTT.

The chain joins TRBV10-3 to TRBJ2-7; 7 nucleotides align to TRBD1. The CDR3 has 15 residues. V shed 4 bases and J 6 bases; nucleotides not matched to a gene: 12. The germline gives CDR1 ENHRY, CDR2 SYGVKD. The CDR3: CAISGATGKGVEQYF. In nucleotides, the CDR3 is TGTGCCATCAGTGGCGCGACAGGGAAAGGGGTCGAGCAGTACTTC.

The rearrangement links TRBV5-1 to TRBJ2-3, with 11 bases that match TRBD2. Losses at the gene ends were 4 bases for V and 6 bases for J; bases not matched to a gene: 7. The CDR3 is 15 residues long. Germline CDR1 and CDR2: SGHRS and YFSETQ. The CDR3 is CASSTDSGRVDTQYF. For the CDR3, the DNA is TGCGCCAGCAGCACCGATAGCGGGAGGGTGGATACGCAGTATTTT.

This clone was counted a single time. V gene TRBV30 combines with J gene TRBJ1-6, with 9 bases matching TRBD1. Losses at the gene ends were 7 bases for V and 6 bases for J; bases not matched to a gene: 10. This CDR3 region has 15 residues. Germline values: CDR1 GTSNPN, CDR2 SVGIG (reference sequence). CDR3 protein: CAFNPGTGFNSPLHF. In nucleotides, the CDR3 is TGTGCCTTTAACCCCGGGACAGGGTTTAATTCACCCCTCCACTTT. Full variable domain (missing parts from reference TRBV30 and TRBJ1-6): SQTIHQWPATLVQPVGSPLSLECTVEGTSNPNLYWYRQAAGRGLQLLFYSVGIGQISSEVPQNLSASRPQDRQFILSSKKLLLSDSGFYLCAFNPGTGFNSPLHFGNGTRLTVT.

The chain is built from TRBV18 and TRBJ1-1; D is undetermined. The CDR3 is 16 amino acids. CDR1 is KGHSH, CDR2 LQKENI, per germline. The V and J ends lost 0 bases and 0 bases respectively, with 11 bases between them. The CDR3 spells CASSPPLGVLNTEAFF. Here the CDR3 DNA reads TGTGCCAGCTCACCACCGCTGGGAGTCTTGAACACTGAAGCTTTCTTT.

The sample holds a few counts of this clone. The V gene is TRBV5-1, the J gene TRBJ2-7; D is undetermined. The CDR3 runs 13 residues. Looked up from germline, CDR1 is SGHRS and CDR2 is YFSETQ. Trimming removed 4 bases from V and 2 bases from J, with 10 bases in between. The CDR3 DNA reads TGCGCCAGCAGCCTGGGTATTACCTACGAGCAGTACTTC. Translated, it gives CASSLGITYEQYF.

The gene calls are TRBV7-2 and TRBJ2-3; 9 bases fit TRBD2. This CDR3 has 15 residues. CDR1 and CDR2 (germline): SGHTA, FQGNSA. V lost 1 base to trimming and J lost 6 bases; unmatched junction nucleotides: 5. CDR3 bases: TGTGCCAGCAGCTTAGGGGCGGGGGGGCCGGATACGCAGTATTTT. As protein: CASSLGAGGPDTQYF.

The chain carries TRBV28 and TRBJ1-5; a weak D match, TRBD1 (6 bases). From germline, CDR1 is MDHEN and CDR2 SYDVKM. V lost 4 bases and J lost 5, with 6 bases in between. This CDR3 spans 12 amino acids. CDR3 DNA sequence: TGTGCCAGCAGTTACAGGGATCAGCCCCAGCATTTT. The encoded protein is CASSYRDQPQHF.

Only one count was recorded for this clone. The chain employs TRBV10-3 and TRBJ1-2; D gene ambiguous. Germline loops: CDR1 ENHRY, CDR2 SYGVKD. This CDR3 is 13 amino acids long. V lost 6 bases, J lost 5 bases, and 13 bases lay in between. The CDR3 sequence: CAISGVSGYGYTF. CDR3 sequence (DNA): TGTGCCATCAGCGGCGTGTCGGGTTATGGCTACACCTTC.

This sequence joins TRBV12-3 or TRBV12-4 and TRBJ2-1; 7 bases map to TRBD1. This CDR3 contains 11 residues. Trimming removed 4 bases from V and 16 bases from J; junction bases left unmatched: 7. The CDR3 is CASSSGQVTFF. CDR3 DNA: TGTGCCAGCAGTTCTGGACAGGTTACATTCTTC.

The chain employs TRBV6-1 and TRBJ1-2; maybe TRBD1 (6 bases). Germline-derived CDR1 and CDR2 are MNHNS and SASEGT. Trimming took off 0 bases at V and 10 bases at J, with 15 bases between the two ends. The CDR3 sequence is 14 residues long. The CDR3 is CASSEAGGARAYTF. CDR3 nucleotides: TGTGCCAGCAGTGAAGCGGGGGGGGCGCGTGCCTACACCTTC.

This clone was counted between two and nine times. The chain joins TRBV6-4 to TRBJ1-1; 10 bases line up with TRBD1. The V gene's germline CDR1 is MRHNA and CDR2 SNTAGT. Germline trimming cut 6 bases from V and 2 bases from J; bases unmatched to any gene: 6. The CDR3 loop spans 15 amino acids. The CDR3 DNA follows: TGTGCCAGCAGACGCGGGACAGGGGCAAACACTGAAGCTTTCTTT. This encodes CASRRGTGANTEAFF.

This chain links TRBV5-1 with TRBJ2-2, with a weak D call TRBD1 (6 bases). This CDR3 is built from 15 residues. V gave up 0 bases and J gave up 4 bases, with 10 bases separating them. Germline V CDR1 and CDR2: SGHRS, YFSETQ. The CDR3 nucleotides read TGCGCCAGCAGCTTGGCACAGGGTGGCACCGGGGAGCTGTTTTTT. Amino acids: CASSLAQGGTGELFF.

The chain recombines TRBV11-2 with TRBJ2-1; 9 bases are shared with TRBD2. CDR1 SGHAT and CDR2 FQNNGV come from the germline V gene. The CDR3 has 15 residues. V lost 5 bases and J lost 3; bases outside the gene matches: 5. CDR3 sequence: CASSLQRGDYNEQFF. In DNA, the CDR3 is TGTGCCAGCAGCCTTCAGCGGGGGGACTACAATGAGCAGTTCTTC.